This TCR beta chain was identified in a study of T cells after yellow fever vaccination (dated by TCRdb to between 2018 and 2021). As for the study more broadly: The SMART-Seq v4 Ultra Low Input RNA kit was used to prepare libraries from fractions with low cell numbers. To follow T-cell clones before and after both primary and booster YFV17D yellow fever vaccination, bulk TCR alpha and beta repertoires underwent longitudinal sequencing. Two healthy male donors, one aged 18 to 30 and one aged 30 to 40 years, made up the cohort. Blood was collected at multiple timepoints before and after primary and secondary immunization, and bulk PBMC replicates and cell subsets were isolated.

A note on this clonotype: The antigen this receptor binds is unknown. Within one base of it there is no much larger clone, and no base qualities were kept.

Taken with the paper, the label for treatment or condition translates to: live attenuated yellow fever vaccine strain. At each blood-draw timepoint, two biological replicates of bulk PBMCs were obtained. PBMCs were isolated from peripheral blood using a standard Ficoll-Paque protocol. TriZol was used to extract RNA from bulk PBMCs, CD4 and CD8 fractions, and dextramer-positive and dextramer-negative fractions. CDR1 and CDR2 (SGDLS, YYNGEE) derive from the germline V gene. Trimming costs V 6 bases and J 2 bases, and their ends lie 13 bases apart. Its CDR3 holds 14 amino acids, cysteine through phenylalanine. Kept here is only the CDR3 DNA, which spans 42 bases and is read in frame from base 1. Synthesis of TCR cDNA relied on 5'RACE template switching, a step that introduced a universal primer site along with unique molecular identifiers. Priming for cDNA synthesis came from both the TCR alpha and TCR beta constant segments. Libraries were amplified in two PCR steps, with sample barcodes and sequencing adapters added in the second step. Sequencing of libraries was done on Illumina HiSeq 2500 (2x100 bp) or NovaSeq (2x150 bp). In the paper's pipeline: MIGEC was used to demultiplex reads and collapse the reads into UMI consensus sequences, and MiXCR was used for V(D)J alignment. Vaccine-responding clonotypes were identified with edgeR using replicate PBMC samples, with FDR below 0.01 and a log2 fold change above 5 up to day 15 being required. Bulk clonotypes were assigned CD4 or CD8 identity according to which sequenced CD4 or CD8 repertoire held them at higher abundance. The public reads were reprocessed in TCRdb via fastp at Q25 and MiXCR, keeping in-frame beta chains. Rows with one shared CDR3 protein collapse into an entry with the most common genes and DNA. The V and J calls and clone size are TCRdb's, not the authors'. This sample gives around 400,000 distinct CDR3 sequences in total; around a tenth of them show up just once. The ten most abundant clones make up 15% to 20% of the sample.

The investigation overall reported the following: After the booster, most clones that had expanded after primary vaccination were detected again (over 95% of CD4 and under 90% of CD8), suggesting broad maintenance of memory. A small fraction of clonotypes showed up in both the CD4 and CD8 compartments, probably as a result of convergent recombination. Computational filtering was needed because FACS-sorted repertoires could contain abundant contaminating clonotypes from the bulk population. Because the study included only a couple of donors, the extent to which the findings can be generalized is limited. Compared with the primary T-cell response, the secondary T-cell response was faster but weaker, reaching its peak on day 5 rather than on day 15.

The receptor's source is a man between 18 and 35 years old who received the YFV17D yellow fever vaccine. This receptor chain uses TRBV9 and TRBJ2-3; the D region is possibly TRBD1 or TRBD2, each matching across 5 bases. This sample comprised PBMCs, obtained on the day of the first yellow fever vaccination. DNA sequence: TGTGCCAGCAATCCAGGGAGCCCCACAGATACGCAGTATTTT. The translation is CASNPGSPTDTQYF.